A selection of T cell receptor beta chains follows, all from one sample in a study of cytomegalovirus exposure and HLA in healthy donors. TCRdb keeps only in-frame clones here, not all; method: immunoSEQ multiplex PCR. Its table records under 100,000 clones. Sequenced sample: PBMCs. The source of these receptors is a man younger than 45 in good health and CMV-seronegative. The CDR3 runs from the conserved cysteine through the conserved F or W. D genes are given only for firm matches.

j_call: TRBJ2-1
v_call: TRBV11-1
d_call: NA
cdr3_aa: CASSLVTGGYEQFF
cdr3_nt: TGTGCCAGCAGCTTAGTAACGGGGGGCTATGAGCAGTTCTTC

j_call: TRBJ1-3
v_call: TRBV28
d_call: TRBD1
cdr3_aa: CASSPGTVRRNTIYF
cdr3_nt: TGTGCCAGCAGTCCGGGGACAGTGCGAAGAAACACCATATATTTT

j_call: TRBJ2-3
v_call: TRBV5-1
d_call: NA
cdr3_aa: CASSLAGYTDTQYF
cdr3_nt: TGCGCCAGCAGCTTAGCCGGTTACACAGATACGCAGTATTTT

j_call: TRBJ2-7
v_call: TRBV27
d_call: TRBD2
cdr3_aa: CASSLSPGTSVYEQYF
cdr3_nt: TGTGCCAGCAGCCTCTCCCCCGGGACTAGCGTGTACGAGCAGTACTTC

j_call: TRBJ1-2
v_call: TRBV19
d_call: TRBD1
cdr3_aa: CASSQGQDYGYTF
cdr3_nt: TGTGCCAGTAGTCAGGGACAGGACTATGGCTACACCTTC

j_call: TRBJ1-2
v_call: TRBV27
d_call: NA
cdr3_aa: CASSFLADARNGYTF
cdr3_nt: TGTGCCAGCAGTTTTCTAGCGGACGCTAGGAATGGCTACACCTTC

j_call: TRBJ1-1
v_call: TRBV5-3
d_call: TRBD1
cdr3_aa: CARSRMGQGAREAFF
cdr3_nt: TGTGCCAGAAGCCGAATGGGACAGGGGGCGAGGGAAGCTTTCTTT

j_call: TRBJ2-1
v_call: TRBV9
d_call: NA
cdr3_aa: CASSGRTYNEQFF
cdr3_nt: TGTGCCAGCAGCGGGAGAACCTACAATGAGCAGTTCTTC

j_call: TRBJ2-7
v_call: TRBV5-1
d_call: TRBD1
cdr3_aa: CASSLGTGTYEQYF
cdr3_nt: TGCGCCAGCAGCTTGGGGACAGGAACCTACGAGCAGTACTTC

j_call: TRBJ2-1
v_call: TRBV11-3
d_call: TRBD2
cdr3_aa: CASSLRTSMNEQFF
cdr3_nt: TGTGCCAGCAGCCTGCGGACTAGTATGAATGAGCAGTTCTTC

j_call: TRBJ2-7
v_call: TRBV6-5
d_call: TRBD1
cdr3_aa: CASSYGAGGYEQYF
cdr3_nt: TGTGCCAGCAGTTATGGGGCAGGGGGCTACGAGCAGTACTTC

j_call: TRBJ2-5
v_call: TRBV5-5
d_call: NA
cdr3_aa: CASSSRGSFQETQYF
cdr3_nt: TGTGCCAGCAGCTCGAGGGGGAGTTTCCAAGAGACCCAGTACTTC

j_call: TRBJ1-1
v_call: TRBV19
d_call: NA
cdr3_aa: CASSIGGGRTEAFF
cdr3_nt: TGTGCCAGTAGTATAGGGGGGGGCCGCACTGAAGCTTTCTTT

j_call: TRBJ2-3
v_call: TRBV5-6
d_call: NA
cdr3_aa: CASSLGEGTDTQYF
cdr3_nt: TGTGCCAGCAGCTTGGGAGAGGGCACAGATACGCAGTATTTT

j_call: TRBJ2-7
v_call: TRBV9
d_call: NA
cdr3_aa: CASSVGPFYEQYF
cdr3_nt: TGTGCCAGCAGCGTGGGCCCTTTCTACGAGCAGTACTTC

j_call: TRBJ1-5
v_call: TRBV6-1
d_call: TRBD1
cdr3_aa: CASRLGTDSNQPQHF
cdr3_nt: TGTGCCAGCAGATTAGGGACAGATAGCAATCAGCCCCAGCATTTT

j_call: TRBJ1-3
v_call: TRBV27
d_call: NA
cdr3_aa: CASSLPRTEPSGNTIYF
cdr3_nt: TGTGCCAGCAGTTTGCCGAGGACAGAACCCTCTGGAAACACCATATATTTT

j_call: TRBJ1-3
v_call: TRBV10-3
d_call: NA
cdr3_aa: CAIYTGGSGNTIYF
cdr3_nt: TGTGCCATCTATACCGGGGGCTCTGGAAACACCATATATTTT

j_call: TRBJ1-2
v_call: TRBV19
d_call: TRBD1
cdr3_aa: CASTQIQGARDGYTF
cdr3_nt: TGTGCCAGTACCCAGATCCAGGGGGCGAGGGATGGCTACACCTTC

j_call: TRBJ1-2
v_call: TRBV4-1
d_call: TRBD1
cdr3_aa: CASSHPTGSNYGYTF
cdr3_nt: TGCGCCAGCAGCCACCCGACAGGGAGTAACTATGGCTACACCTTC

j_call: TRBJ1-1
v_call: TRBV2
d_call: NA
cdr3_aa: CASSYGRETEAFF
cdr3_nt: TGTGCCAGCAGTTACGGCAGGGAAACTGAAGCTTTCTTT

j_call: TRBJ1-5
v_call: TRBV27
d_call: NA
cdr3_aa: CASSLWGGGQPQHF
cdr3_nt: TGTGCCAGCAGTTTATGGGGGGGCGGCCAGCCCCAGCATTTT

j_call: TRBJ1-5
v_call: TRBV7-9
d_call: NA
cdr3_aa: CASSLGVLYQPQHF
cdr3_nt: TGTGCCAGCAGCTTAGGTGTTCTTTATCAGCCCCAGCATTTT

j_call: TRBJ1-3
v_call: TRBV6-5
d_call: NA
cdr3_aa: CASSFRGGNTIYF
cdr3_nt: TGTGCCAGCAGTTTCCGGGGAGGAAACACCATATATTTT

j_call: TRBJ2-5
v_call: TRBV25-1
d_call: NA
cdr3_aa: CASSGQGVETQYF
cdr3_nt: TGTGCCAGCAGTGGGCAGGGTGTAGAGACCCAGTACTTC

j_call: TRBJ2-7
v_call: TRBV7-2
d_call: TRBD2
cdr3_aa: CASSLVPQREVYEQYF
cdr3_nt: TGTGCCAGCAGCTTAGTACCCCAACGGGAGGTCTACGAGCAGTACTTC

j_call: TRBJ2-7
v_call: TRBV5-1
d_call: TRBD1
cdr3_aa: CASSLAPGQGVNEQYF
cdr3_nt: TGCGCCAGCAGCTTGGCTCCGGGACAGGGGGTTAACGAGCAGTACTTC

j_call: TRBJ1-1
v_call: TRBV6-1
d_call: NA
cdr3_aa: CASTLIPTGRTEAFF
cdr3_nt: TGTGCCAGCACCCTAATACCCACAGGTAGGACTGAAGCTTTCTTT

j_call: TRBJ2-5
v_call: TRBV13
d_call: NA
cdr3_aa: CASSPRASGAETQYF
cdr3_nt: TGTGCCAGCAGCCCAAGGGCCTCGGGAGCAGAGACCCAGTACTTC

j_call: TRBJ1-2
v_call: TRBV5-8
d_call: NA
cdr3_aa: CASSRGLIRYGYTF
cdr3_nt: TGTGCCAGCAGCCGTGGACTGATCCGCTATGGCTACACCTTC

j_call: TRBJ2-7
v_call: TRBV4-1
d_call: NA
cdr3_aa: CASSQYSREGAGYEQYF
cdr3_nt: TGCGCCAGCAGCCAATACTCGAGAGAGGGGGCGGGGTACGAGCAGTACTTC

j_call: TRBJ2-1
v_call: TRBV4-3
d_call: NA
cdr3_aa: CASSQEPLALSYNEQFF
cdr3_nt: TGCGCCAGCAGCCAAGAGCCCCTAGCGCTTTCCTACAATGAGCAGTTCTTC

j_call: TRBJ2-7
v_call: TRBV7-9
d_call: TRBD1
cdr3_aa: CASSSHRDRVYEQYF
cdr3_nt: TGTGCCAGCAGCTCACACCGGGACAGGGTCTACGAGCAGTACTTC

j_call: TRBJ2-7
v_call: TRBV25-1
d_call: TRBD1
cdr3_aa: CASSGDRGLKQYF
cdr3_nt: TGTGCCAGCAGTGGGGACAGGGGCCTCAAGCAGTACTTC

j_call: TRBJ1-2
v_call: TRBV2
d_call: TRBD1
cdr3_aa: CASSQLIGTGAGGYTF
cdr3_nt: TGTGCCAGCAGTCAACTAATCGGGACAGGGGCGGGGGGCTACACCTTC

j_call: TRBJ1-1
v_call: TRBV18
d_call: NA
cdr3_aa: CASSPGRGASAFF
cdr3_nt: TGTGCCAGCTCCCCCGGGAGGGGGGCTTCTGCTTTCTTT

j_call: TRBJ1-3
v_call: TRBV5-1
d_call: NA
cdr3_aa: CASSWSVGLSGNTIYF
cdr3_nt: TGCGCCAGCAGTTGGTCGGTCGGTCTCTCTGGAAACACCATATATTTT

j_call: TRBJ1-2
v_call: TRBV28
d_call: TRBD1
cdr3_aa: CASGDRGYGYTF
cdr3_nt: TGTGCCAGCGGTGACAGGGGCTATGGCTACACCTTC

j_call: TRBJ2-5
v_call: TRBV18
d_call: NA
cdr3_aa: CASSPPGVPQETQYF
cdr3_nt: TGTGCCAGCTCACCCCCAGGGGTACCTCAAGAGACCCAGTACTTC

j_call: TRBJ2-7
v_call: TRBV28
d_call: TRBD2
cdr3_aa: CASSFIRTSDEQYF
cdr3_nt: TGTGCCAGCAGTTTTATTAGGACTAGCGACGAGCAGTACTTC

j_call: TRBJ1-2
v_call: TRBV7-9
d_call: TRBD1
cdr3_aa: CASSLDRGRDYGYTF
cdr3_nt: TGTGCCAGCAGCTTAGACAGGGGGAGGGACTATGGCTACACCTTC

j_call: TRBJ1-2
v_call: TRBV5-6
d_call: NA
cdr3_aa: CASSLAYSIYGYTF
cdr3_nt: TGTGCCAGCAGCTTGGCATACAGTATCTATGGCTACACCTTC

j_call: TRBJ2-2
v_call: TRBV4-3
d_call: TRBD2
cdr3_aa: CASSQELSGLASTGELFF
cdr3_nt: TGCGCCAGCAGCCAAGAGCTATCGGGACTAGCGAGCACCGGGGAGCTGTTTTTT

j_call: TRBJ2-1
v_call: TRBV7-3
d_call: TRBD1
cdr3_aa: CASSVGTGAWNEQFF
cdr3_nt: TGTGCCAGCAGCGTGGGGACAGGGGCTTGGAATGAGCAGTTCTTC

j_call: TRBJ1-2
v_call: TRBV19
d_call: NA
cdr3_aa: CASNARALANYGYTF
cdr3_nt: TGTGCCAGTAACGCCAGGGCGTTAGCTAACTATGGCTACACCTTC

j_call: TRBJ1-4
v_call: TRBV9
d_call: NA
cdr3_aa: CASSPNNEKLFF
cdr3_nt: TGTGCCAGCAGCCCTAATAATGAAAAACTGTTTTTT

j_call: TRBJ2-5
v_call: TRBV4-1
d_call: NA
cdr3_aa: CASSQTTGTQYF
cdr3_nt: TGCGCCAGCAGCCAGACTACCGGGACCCAGTACTTC

j_call: TRBJ2-7
v_call: TRBV2
d_call: TRBD1
cdr3_aa: CASTWDRKYEQYF
cdr3_nt: TGTGCCAGCACCTGGGACAGAAAGTACGAGCAGTACTTC

j_call: TRBJ2-3
v_call: TRBV11-1
d_call: TRBD2
cdr3_aa: CASSARLAGGSTDTQYF
cdr3_nt: TGTGCCAGCAGCGCCCGACTAGCGGGGGGTAGCACAGATACGCAGTATTTT

j_call: TRBJ1-2
v_call: TRBV19
d_call: NA
cdr3_aa: CASSPQSQADYGYTF
cdr3_nt: TGTGCCAGTAGTCCTCAGTCCCAGGCAGACTATGGCTACACCTTC

j_call: TRBJ2-5
v_call: TRBV18
d_call: NA
cdr3_aa: CASSYQYRGGGQETQYF
cdr3_nt: TGTGCCAGCTCGTACCAGTATCGGGGAGGGGGACAAGAGACCCAGTACTTC

j_call: TRBJ2-5
v_call: TRBV4-2
d_call: NA
cdr3_aa: CASSQTQGQETQYF
cdr3_nt: TGTGCCAGCAGCCAAACACAGGGACAAGAGACCCAGTACTTC

j_call: TRBJ2-3
v_call: TRBV5-1
d_call: NA
cdr3_aa: CASRLSGYTDTQYF
cdr3_nt: TGCGCCAGCAGACTTAGCGGATACACAGATACGCAGTATTTT

j_call: TRBJ2-7
v_call: TRBV5-4
d_call: TRBD2
cdr3_aa: CASSLAGTNEQYF
cdr3_nt: TGTGCCAGCAGCTTGGCAGGGACTAACGAGCAGTACTTC